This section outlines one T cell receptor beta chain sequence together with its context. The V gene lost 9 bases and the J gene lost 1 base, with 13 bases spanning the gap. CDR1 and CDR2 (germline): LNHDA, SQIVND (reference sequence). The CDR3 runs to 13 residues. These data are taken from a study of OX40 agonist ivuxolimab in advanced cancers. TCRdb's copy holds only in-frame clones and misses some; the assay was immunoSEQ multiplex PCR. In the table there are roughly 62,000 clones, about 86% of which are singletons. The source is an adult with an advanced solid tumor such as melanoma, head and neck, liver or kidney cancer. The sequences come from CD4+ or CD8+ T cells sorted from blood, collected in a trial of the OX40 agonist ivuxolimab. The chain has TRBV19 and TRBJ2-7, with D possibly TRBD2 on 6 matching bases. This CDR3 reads CASQGRESYEQYF. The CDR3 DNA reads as TGTGCCAGCCAGGGACGGGAGTCCTACGAGCAGTACTTC.